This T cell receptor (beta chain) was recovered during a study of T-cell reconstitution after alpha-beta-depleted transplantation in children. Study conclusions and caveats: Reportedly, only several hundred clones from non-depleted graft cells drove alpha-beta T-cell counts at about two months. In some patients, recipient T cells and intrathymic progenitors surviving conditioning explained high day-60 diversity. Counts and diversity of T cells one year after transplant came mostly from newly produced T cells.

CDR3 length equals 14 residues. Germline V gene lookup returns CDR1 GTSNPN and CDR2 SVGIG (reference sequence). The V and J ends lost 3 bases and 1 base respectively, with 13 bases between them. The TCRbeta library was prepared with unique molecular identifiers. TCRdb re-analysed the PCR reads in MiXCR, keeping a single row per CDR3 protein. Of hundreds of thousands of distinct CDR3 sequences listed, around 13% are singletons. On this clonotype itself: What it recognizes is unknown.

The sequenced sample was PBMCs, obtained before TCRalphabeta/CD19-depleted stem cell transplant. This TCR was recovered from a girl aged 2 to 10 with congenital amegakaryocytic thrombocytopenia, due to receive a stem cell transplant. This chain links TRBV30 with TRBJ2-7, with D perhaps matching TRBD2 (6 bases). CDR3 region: CAWRNLGGSYEQYF. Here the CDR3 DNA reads TGTGCCTGGAGAAACCTCGGAGGGTCCTACGAGCAGTACTTC.